The source of this T cell receptor (beta chain) is a study of memory CD4+ T cells and cytomegalovirus serostatus. The wider study: This sample comes from healthy Belgian adults, 9 CMV seropositive, around 26 seronegative.

General study points: 67 of 164 known CMV-associated TCRbeta sequences appeared in CD4+ memory. Repertoires predicted CMV serostatus with median bootstrapped AUC of approximately 0.94.

Germline V gives CDR1 SGHRS, CDR2 YFSETQ. This CDR3 is 13 amino acids long. V lost 0 bases and J 2 bases, leaving 5 bases between the germline ends. Libraries were prepared by immunoSEQ multiplex PCR; TCRdb keeps only in-frame clonotypes and omits some of them. The table shows tens of thousands of clones, with about 76% occurring only once. The sort gate was single viable CD3+CD4+CD8-CD45RO+ cells for memory CD4+ T cells. Positive selection with CD4 microbeads enriched total CD4+ T cells. Turning to this clone: Antigen specificity is unknown.

The chain recombines TRBV5-1 with TRBJ1-1; D is ambiguous. Sequenced sample: memory CD4+ T cells from blood. The receptor was derived from an adult in good health and CMV-seronegative. The CDR3 DNA reads TGCGCCAGCAGCTTGGTTGCTAACACTGAAGCTTTCTTT. This codes for CASSLVANTEAFF.